This T cell receptor (beta chain) was captured in a study of T-cell memory formation after mild COVID-19. This clonotype has a handful of counts. From the 5' RACE reads, TCRdb called clonotypes with MiXCR, one entry per CDR3 protein. There are a few hundred thousand distinct CDR3 sequences in the sample; 7.5% to 10% occur only once, and around 23% lies in the top ten. The CDR3 extends over 16 amino acids. Germline values: CDR1 SGHDT, CDR2 YYEEEE. V lost 4 bases and J 1 base, leaving 12 bases between the germline ends. The TCR was taken from a man between 18 and 35 years old who had mild COVID-19 (a few samples of this study predate the infection). Cell type and time point are not known. The source material was PBMCs or a T cell subset sorted from them (not recorded which). The V call is TRBV5-6, the J call TRBJ1-6, with D possibly TRBD1 on 5 matching bases. DNA of the CDR3: TGTGCCAGCAGCACGAGTGGGGGGTCCTATAATTCACCCCTCCACTTT. This gives the protein CASSTSGGSYNSPLHF.